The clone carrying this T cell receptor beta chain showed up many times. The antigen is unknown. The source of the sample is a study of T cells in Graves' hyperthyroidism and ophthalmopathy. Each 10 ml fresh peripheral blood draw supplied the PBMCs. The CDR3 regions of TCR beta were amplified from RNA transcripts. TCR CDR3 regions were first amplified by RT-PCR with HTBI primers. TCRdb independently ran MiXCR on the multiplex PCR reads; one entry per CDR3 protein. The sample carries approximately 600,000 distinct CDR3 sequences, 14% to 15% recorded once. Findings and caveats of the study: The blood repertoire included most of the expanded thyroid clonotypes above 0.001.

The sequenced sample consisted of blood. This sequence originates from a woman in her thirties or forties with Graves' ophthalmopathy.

The CDR3 region is CASSFFFRGTGEKGADTEAFF. The CDR3 nucleotides read TGTGCCAGCAGTTTCTTTTTTCGGGGGACAGGGGAAAAGGGAGCGGACACTGAAGCTTTCTTT. The chain joins TRBV28 to TRBJ1-1, with 10 nucleotides matching TRBD1. Germline assignment: CDR1 MDHEN and CDR2 SYDVKM. J lost 3 bases, V lost 3 bases, and 22 bases had no gene match. CDR3 size: 21 residues.